This T cell receptor (beta chain) derives from a study of OX40 agonist ivuxolimab in advanced cancers. V gave up 5 bases and J gave up 3 bases; unmatched junction bases: 7. This CDR3 comprises 15 residues. Germline V gene sequence: CDR1 LNHDA, CDR2 SQIVND (reference sequence). Profiled with immunoSEQ multiplex PCR; TCRdb holds only in-frame clones, not every one. Of about 48,000 clones listed, more than 85% are singletons. This clone was detected a few times. Sequencing was performed on CD4+ or CD8+ T cells sorted from blood, taken in a trial of the OX40 agonist ivuxolimab. The chain links TRBV19 to TRBJ2-7, with 10 positions matching TRBD1. The TCR was taken from an adult with an advanced solid tumor such as melanoma, head and neck, liver or kidney cancer. This chain's CDR3 is CASSVGQGLLYEQYF. CDR3 DNA sequence: TGTGCCAGTAGTGTGGGACAGGGGTTACTCTACGAGCAGTACTTC.